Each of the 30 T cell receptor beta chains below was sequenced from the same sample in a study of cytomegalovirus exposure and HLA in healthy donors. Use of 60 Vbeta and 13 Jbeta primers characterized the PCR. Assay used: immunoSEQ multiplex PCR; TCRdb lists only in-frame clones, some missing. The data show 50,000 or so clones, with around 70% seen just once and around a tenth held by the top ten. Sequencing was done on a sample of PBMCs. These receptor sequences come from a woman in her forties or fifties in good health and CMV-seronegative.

The DNA for the CDR3 is TGCGCCAGCAGCTTCGGCCAGGGCTTAGAGACCCAGTACTTC. This translates into CASSFGQGLETQYF. The chain couples TRBV5-1 to TRBJ2-5; D perhaps matches TRBD1 (5 bases). Germline V gene lookup returns CDR1 SGHRS and CDR2 YFSETQ. The V end was cut by 2 bases, the J end by 4 bases, with 12 bases between. There are 14 residues in the CDR3.

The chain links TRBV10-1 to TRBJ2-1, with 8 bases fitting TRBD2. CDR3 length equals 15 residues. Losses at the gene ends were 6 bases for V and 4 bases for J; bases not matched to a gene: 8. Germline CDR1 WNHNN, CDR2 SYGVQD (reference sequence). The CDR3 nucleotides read TGCGCCAGCAGCGAGGCGGGAGGAGTGTACAATGAGCAGTTCTTC. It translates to CASSEAGGVYNEQFF.

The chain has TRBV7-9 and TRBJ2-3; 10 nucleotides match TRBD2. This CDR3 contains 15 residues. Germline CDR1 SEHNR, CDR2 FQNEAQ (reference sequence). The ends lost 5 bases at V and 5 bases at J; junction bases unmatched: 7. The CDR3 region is CASSHSGRARDTQYF. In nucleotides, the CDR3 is TGTGCCAGCAGCCACAGCGGGAGGGCCAGAGATACGCAGTATTTT.

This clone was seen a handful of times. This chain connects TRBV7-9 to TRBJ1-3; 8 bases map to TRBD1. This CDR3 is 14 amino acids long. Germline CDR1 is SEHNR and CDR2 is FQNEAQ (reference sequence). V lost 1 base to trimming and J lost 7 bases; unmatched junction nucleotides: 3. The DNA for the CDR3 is TGTGCCAGCAGCTTAGAGGACAGGGCGAACACCATATATTTT. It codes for CASSLEDRANTIYF.

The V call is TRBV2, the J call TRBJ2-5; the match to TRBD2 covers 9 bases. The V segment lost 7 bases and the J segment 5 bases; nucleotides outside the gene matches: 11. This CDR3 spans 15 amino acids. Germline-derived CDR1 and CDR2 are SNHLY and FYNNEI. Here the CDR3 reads CASNLAGAHPETQYF. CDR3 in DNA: TGTGCCAGCAACTTAGCGGGGGCCCACCCGGAGACCCAGTACTTC. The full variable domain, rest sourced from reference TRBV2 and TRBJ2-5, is EPEVTQTPSHQVTQMGQEVILRCVPISNHLYFYWYRQILGQKVEFLVSFYNNEISEKSEIFDDQFSVERPDGSNFTLKIRSTKLEDSAMYFCASNLAGAHPETQYFGPGTRLLVL.

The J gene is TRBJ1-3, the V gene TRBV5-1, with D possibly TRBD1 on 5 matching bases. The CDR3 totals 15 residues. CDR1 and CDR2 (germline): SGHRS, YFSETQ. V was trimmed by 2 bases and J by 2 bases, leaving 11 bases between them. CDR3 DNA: TGCGCCAGCAGCTTCGACGGAGGGGCTGGAAACACCATATATTTT. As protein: CASSFDGGAGNTIYF.

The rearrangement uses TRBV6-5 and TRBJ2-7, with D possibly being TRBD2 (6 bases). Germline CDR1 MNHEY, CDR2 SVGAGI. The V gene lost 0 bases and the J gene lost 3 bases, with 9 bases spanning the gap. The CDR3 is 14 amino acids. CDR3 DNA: TGTGCCAGCAGTTACTCCGGAGGGAACTACGAGCAGTACTTC. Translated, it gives CASSYSGGNYEQYF.

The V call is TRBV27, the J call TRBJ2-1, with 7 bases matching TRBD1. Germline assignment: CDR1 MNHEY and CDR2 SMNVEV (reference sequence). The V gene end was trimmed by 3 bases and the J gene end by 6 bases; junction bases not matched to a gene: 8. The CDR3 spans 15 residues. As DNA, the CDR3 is TGTGCCAGCAGTTTCGGGACAGTGGGTCGCAATGAGCAGTTCTTC. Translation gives CASSFGTVGRNEQFF.

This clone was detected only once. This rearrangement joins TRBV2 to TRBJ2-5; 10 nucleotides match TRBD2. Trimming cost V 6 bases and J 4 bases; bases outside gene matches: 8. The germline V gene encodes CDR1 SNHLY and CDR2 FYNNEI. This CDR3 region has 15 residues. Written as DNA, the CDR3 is TGTGCCAGCAGGGGAGCGGGAGGGGGGGTAGAGACCCAGTACTTC. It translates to CASRGAGGGVETQYF.

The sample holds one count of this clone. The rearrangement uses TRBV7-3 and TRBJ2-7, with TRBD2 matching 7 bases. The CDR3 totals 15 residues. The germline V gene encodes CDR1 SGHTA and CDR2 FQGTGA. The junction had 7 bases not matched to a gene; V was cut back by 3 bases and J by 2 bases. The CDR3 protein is CASSLGGGYPYEQYF. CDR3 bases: TGTGCCAGCAGCTTGGGCGGGGGTTATCCCTACGAGCAGTACTTC.

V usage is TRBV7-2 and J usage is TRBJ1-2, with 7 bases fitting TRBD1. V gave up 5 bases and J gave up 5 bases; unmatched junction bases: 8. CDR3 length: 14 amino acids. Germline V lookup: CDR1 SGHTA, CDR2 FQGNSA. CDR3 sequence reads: CASSPTGPPYGYTF. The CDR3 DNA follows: TGTGCCAGCAGCCCGACAGGGCCCCCTTATGGCTACACCTTC. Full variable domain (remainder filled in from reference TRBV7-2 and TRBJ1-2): GAGVSQSPSNKVTEKGKDVELRCDPISGHTALYWYRQSLGQGLEFLIYFQGNSAPDKSGLPSDRFSAERTGGSVSTLTIQRTQQEDSAVYLCASSPTGPPYGYTFGSGTRLTVV.

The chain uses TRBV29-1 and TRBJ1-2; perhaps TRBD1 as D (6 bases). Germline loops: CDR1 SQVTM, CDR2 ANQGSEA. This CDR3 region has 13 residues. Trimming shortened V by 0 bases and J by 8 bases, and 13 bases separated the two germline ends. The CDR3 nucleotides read TGCAGCGTTGAAGACAGGGGATACACAGGCTACACCTTC. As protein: CSVEDRGYTGYTF.

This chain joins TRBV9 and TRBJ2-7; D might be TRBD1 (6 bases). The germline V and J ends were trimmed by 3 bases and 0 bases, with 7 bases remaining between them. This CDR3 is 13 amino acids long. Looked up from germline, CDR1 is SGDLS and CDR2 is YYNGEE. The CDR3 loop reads CASSGTDSYEQYF. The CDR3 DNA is TGTGCCAGCAGCGGGACAGACTCCTACGAGCAGTACTTC.

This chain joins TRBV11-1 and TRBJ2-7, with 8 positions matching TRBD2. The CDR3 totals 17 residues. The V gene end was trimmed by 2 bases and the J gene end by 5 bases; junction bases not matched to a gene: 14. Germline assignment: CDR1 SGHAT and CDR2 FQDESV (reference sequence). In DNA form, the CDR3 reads TGTGCCAGCAGCTTAAACCAGGCGGGAGGACGACGTAACGAGCAGTACTTC. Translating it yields CASSLNQAGGRRNEQYF.

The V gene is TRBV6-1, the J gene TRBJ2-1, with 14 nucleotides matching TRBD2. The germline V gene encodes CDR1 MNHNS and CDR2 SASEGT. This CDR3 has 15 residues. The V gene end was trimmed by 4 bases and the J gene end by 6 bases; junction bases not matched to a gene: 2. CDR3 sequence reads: CASSATSGRANEQFF. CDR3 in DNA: TGTGCCAGCAGTGCGACTAGCGGGAGGGCCAATGAGCAGTTCTTC.

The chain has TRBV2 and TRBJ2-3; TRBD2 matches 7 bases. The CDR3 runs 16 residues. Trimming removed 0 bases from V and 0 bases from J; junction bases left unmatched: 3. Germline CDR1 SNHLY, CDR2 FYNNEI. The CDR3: CASSEARGGSTDTQYF. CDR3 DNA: TGTGCCAGCAGTGAAGCGCGCGGGGGTAGCACAGATACGCAGTATTTT.

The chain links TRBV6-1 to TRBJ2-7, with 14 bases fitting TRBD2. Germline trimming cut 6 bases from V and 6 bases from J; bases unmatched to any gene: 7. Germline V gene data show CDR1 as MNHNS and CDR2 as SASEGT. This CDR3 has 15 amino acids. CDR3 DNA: TGTGCCAGCAGAAGACTAGCGGGGGGGCTCGTCGAGCAGTACTTC. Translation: CASRRLAGGLVEQYF.

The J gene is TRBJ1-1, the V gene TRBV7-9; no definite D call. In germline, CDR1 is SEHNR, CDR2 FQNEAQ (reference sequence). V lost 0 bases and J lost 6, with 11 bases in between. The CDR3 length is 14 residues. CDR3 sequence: CASSLAHELAEAFF. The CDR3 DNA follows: TGTGCCAGCAGCTTAGCACACGAATTGGCTGAAGCTTTCTTT.

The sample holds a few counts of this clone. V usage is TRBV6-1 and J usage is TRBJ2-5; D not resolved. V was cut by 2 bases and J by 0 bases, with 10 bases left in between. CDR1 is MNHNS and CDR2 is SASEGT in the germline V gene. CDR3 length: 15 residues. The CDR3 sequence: CASSEQPQYQETQYF. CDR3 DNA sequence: TGTGCCAGCAGTGAACAACCCCAGTACCAAGAGACCCAGTACTTC.

Written as DNA, the CDR3 is TGTGCCAGCAGCGTAGCGGAGAGGGGAGGGGAACTGTTTTTT. Encoded protein: CASSVAERGGELFF. The genes are TRBV9 and TRBJ1-4; a possible D gene is TRBD1 (5 bases). The CDR3 is 14 residues long. Germline V CDR1 and CDR2: SGDLS, YYNGEE. The V gene lost 0 bases and the J gene lost 12 bases, with 15 bases spanning the gap.

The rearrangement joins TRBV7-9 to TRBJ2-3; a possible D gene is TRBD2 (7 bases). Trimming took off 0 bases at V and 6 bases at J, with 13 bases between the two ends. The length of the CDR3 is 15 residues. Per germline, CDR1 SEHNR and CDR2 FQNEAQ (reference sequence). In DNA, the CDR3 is TGTGCCAGCAGCTTAGCGGGAGGGGGATCTGATACGCAGTATTTT. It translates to CASSLAGGGSDTQYF. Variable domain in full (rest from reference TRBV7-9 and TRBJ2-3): DTGVSQNPRHKITKRGQNVTFRCDPISEHNRLYWYRQTLGQGPEFLTYFQNEAQLEKSRLLSDRFSAERPKGSFSTLEIQRTEQGDSAMYLCASSLAGGGSDTQYFGPGTRLTVL.

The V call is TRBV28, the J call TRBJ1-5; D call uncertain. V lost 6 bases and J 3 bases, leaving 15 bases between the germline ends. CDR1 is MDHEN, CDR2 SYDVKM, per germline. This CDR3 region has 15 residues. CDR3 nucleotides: TGTGCCAGCAGCACCCCCGGGGAAGTCAATCAGCCCCAGCATTTT. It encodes CASSTPGEVNQPQHF.

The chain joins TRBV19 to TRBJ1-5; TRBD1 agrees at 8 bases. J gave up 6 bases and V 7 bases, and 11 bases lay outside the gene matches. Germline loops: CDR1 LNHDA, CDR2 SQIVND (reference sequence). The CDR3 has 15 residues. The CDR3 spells CASIGAQGASQPQHF. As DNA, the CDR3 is TGTGCCAGTATCGGCGCCCAGGGGGCGAGTCAGCCCCAGCATTTT.

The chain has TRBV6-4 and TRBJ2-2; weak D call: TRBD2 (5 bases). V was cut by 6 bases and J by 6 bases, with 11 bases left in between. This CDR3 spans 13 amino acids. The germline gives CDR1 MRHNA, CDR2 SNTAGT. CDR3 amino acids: CASSNTGAGELFF. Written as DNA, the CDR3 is TGTGCCAGCAGCAACACCGGGGCCGGGGAGCTGTTTTTT.

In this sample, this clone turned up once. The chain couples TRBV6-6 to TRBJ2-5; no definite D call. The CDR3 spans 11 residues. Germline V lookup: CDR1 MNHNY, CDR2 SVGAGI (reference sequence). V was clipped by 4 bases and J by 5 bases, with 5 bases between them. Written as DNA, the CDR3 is TGTGCCAGCAGTTCTCGGGAGACCCAGTACTTC. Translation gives CASSSRETQYF.

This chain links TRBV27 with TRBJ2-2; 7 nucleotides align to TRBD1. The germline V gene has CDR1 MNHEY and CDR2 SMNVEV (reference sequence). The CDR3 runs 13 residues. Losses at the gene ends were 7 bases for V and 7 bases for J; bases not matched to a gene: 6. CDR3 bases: TGTGCCAGCACCCCCACAGGGGACGGGGAGCTGTTTTTT. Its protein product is CASTPTGDGELFF.

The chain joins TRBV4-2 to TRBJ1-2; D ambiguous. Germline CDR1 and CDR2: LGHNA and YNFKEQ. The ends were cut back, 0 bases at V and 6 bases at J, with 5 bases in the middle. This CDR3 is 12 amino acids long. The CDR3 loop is CASSQDWHGYTF. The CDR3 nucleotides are TGTGCCAGCAGCCAAGATTGGCATGGCTACACCTTC.

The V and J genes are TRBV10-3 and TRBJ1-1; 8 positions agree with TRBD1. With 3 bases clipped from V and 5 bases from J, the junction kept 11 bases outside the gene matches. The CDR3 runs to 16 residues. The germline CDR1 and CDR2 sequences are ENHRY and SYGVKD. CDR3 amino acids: CAISEQGGVKKTEAFF. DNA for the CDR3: TGTGCCATCAGTGAACAGGGGGGGGTGAAGAAGACTGAAGCTTTCTTT.

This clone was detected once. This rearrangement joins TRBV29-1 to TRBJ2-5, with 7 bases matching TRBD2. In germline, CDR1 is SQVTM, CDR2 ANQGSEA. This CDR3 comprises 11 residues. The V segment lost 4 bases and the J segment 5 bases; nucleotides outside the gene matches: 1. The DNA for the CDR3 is TGCAGCGTTGTCGGGGGGGAGACCCAGTACTTC. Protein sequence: CSVVGGETQYF.

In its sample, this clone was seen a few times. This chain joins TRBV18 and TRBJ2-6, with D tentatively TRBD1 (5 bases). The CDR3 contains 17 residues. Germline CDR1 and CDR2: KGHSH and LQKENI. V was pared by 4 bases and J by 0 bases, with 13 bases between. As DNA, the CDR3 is TGTGCCAGCTCACTCACAGGACCGAACTCTGGGGCCAACGTCCTGACTTTC. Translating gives CASSLTGPNSGANVLTF.